The 23 T cell receptor beta chains listed next were all sequenced from one sample in a study of blood T cell repertoires in COVID-19. Assay used: immunoSEQ multiplex PCR; TCRdb lists only in-frame clones, some missing. In the table there are more than 200,000 clones, over 75% of which are singletons. The sequencing input was PBMCs or T cells enriched from blood (not recorded which). The receptors stem from a woman in her thirties who had been exposed to COVID-19.

V gene TRBV11-2 combines with J gene TRBJ2-7; D is possibly TRBD2 (6 bases). The V end lost 5 bases, the J end lost 7 bases, and 21 bases lay between the germline ends. The V gene's germline CDR1 is SGHAT and CDR2 FQNNGV. The CDR3 is made up of 15 amino acids. The CDR3 protein is CASSRGELRESEQYF. CDR3 in DNA: TGTGCCAGCAGCCGCGGGGAGCTGCGGGAATCGGAGCAGTACTTC.

The chain links TRBV9 to TRBJ2-7; D possibly corresponds to TRBD1 (6 bases). CDR1 and CDR2 (germline): SGDLS, YYNGEE. The CDR3 length is 14 residues. V gave up 0 bases and J gave up 3 bases, with 10 bases separating them. CDR3 residues: CASSVGTASYEQYF. CDR3 DNA sequence: TGTGCCAGCAGCGTAGGGACAGCGAGCTACGAGCAGTACTTC.

The chain recombines TRBV5-1 with TRBJ1-1; a weak D match, TRBD1 (5 bases). CDR3 length equals 17 residues. Trimming took off 2 bases at V and 4 bases at J, with 21 bases between the two ends. CDR1 and CDR2 from the germline V gene are SGHRS and YFSETQ. The CDR3 is CASSLTGTGASGTEAFF. The CDR3 region has the DNA TGCGCCAGCAGCTTAACCGGGACTGGGGCGAGTGGCACTGAAGCTTTCTTT.

CDR3 nucleotides: TGTGCCAGCAGCTTAGAAGCGCCAGGGGAACTGTTTTTT. Translating gives CASSLEAPGELFF. V is TRBV11-2 and J is TRBJ1-4; TRBD1 might be the D (6 bases). Looked up from germline, CDR1 is SGHAT and CDR2 is FQNNGV. The CDR3 loop spans 13 amino acids. Deletions cut 0 bases from V and 12 bases from J, with 11 bases between.

This chain joins TRBV6-6 and TRBJ2-3; 7 bases fit TRBD1. V shed 2 bases and J 2 bases; nucleotides not matched to a gene: 4. Per the germline V gene, CDR1 is MNHNY and CDR2 is SVGAGI (reference sequence). The CDR3 runs to 15 residues. In DNA, the CDR3 is TGTGCCAGCAGTTACGGACAGGTGAACACAGATACGCAGTATTTT. Residues: CASSYGQVNTDTQYF.

The chain employs TRBV7-2 and TRBJ2-3; TRBD2 matches at 9 bases. Per germline, CDR1 SGHTA and CDR2 FQGNSA. This CDR3 region has 15 residues. J gave up 1 base and V 4 bases, and 3 bases lay outside the gene matches. The CDR3 loop is CASSSWTSGTDTQYF. In DNA form, the CDR3 reads TGTGCCAGCAGCTCGTGGACTAGCGGCACAGATACGCAGTATTTT.

The V call is TRBV11-2, the J call TRBJ2-3; TRBD2 might be the D (5 bases). Germline CDR1 SGHAT, CDR2 FQNNGV. The CDR3 runs 14 residues. With 1 base removed from V and 5 bases from J, the gap between germline ends came to 10 bases. CDR3 loop: CASSLGVGKDTQYF. The CDR3 DNA sequence: TGTGCCAGCAGCTTAGGCGTCGGGAAAGATACGCAGTATTTT. The variable domain in full, completed from reference TRBV11-2 and TRBJ2-3, reads EAGVAQSPRYKIIEKRQSVAFWCNPISGHATLYWYQQILGQGPKLLIQFQNNGVVDDSQLPKDRFSAERLKGVDSTLKIQPAKLEDSAVYLCASSLGVGKDTQYFGPGTRLTVL.

The chain carries TRBV11-3 and TRBJ2-1, with TRBD2 as a possible D gene (6 bases). CDR3 size: 16 residues. The germline V gene encodes CDR1 SGHNT and CDR2 YENEEA. V lost 5 bases, J lost 6 bases, and 20 bases lay in between. The CDR3 loop is CASSHQLEGEGNEQFF. CDR3 bases: TGTGCCAGCAGCCATCAATTGGAGGGTGAGGGCAATGAGCAGTTCTTC.

V gene TRBV6-5 combines with J gene TRBJ1-1; D is perhaps TRBD1 (5 bases). The V end was cut by 7 bases, the J end by 5 bases, with 14 bases between. The CDR3 runs 13 residues. Germline assignment: CDR1 MNHEY and CDR2 SVGAGI. In DNA form, the CDR3 reads TGTGCCAGCATACTCACAGGTGGGACTGAAGCTTTCTTT. Protein sequence: CASILTGGTEAFF.

This clone came up a few times. The J gene is TRBJ1-3, the V gene TRBV6-5; 7 positions match TRBD1. Unmatched junction bases numbered 7, after V lost 4 bases and J lost 1 base. Germline CDR1 reads MNHEY; CDR2 reads SVGAGI. This CDR3 has 16 amino acids. The CDR3 spells CASSFQQGISGNTIYF. The CDR3 nucleotides read TGTGCCAGCAGTTTTCAACAGGGGATATCTGGAAACACCATATATTTT.

The chain links TRBV6-4 to TRBJ2-7; TRBD2 might be the D (6 bases). Per germline, CDR1 MRHNA and CDR2 SNTAGT. V was clipped by 0 bases and J by 3 bases, with 15 bases between them. This CDR3 contains 16 residues. The CDR3 coding sequence is TGTGCCAGCAGTGACTCGTCACAGAAGACTAGCTACGAGCAGTACTTC. Protein sequence: CASSDSSQKTSYEQYF.

This clone has only one observation. The CDR3 region has the DNA TGTGCCAGCAGTCCGCTTCTAGGACTTGAGCAGTTCTTC. It encodes CASSPLLGLEQFF. V gene TRBV6-4 combines with J gene TRBJ2-1; the D gene is possibly TRBD2 (5 bases). Germline lookup yields CDR1 MRHNA and CDR2 SNTAGT. The CDR3 length is 13 residues. Trimming removed 5 bases from V and 9 bases from J, with 14 bases in between.

The chain joins TRBV15 to TRBJ2-3; 7 nucleotides line up with TRBD2. The CDR3 length is 14 residues. Trimming took 5 bases from V and 2 from J; bases not matched to a gene: 4. In germline, CDR1 is LNHNV, CDR2 YYDKDF (reference sequence). The CDR3 region is CATSGDYTTDTQYF. As DNA, the CDR3 is TGTGCCACCAGCGGGGACTACACCACAGATACGCAGTATTTT. Full variable domain (outside the CDR3, taken from reference TRBV15 and TRBJ2-3): DAMVIQNPRYQVTQFGKPVTLSCSQTLNHNVMYWYQQKSSQAPKLLFHYYDKDFNNEADTPDNFQSRRPNTSFCFLDIRSPGLGDTAMYLCATSGDYTTDTQYFGPGTRLTVL.

In regard to this clone: One end of the junction fails to match germline, which may point to a read error. The genes are TRBV18 and TRBJ2-4; D not resolved. The CDR3 spans 13 residues. Germline CDR1 KGHSH, CDR2 LQKENI. In DNA form, the CDR3 reads TGTACCAGCTCACCTCCCTCCGGGAACATTCAGTACTTC. It translates to CTSSPPSGNIQYF.

The chain is built from TRBV6-2 or TRBV6-3 and TRBJ2-1, with 10 nucleotides matching TRBD1. The J segment lost 8 bases and the V segment lost 7 bases, leaving 11 bases of the junction unmatched. Germline CDR1 reads MNHEY; CDR2 reads SVGEGT. CDR3 length: 15 amino acids. This CDR3 reads CASTPTGGPWDEQFF. In DNA, the CDR3 is TGTGCCAGCACCCCGACAGGGGGCCCCTGGGATGAGCAGTTCTTC.

J is TRBJ2-2 and V is TRBV14, with 8 bases lining up with TRBD1. Germline CDR1 SGHDN, CDR2 FVKESK. Trimming removed 2 bases from V and 2 bases from J; junction bases left unmatched: 7. The CDR3 is made up of 17 amino acids. As DNA, the CDR3 is TGTGCCAGCAGCCAACCGACAGGGGTCTTCAACACCGGGGAGCTGTTTTTT. It codes for CASSQPTGVFNTGELFF.

The chain joins TRBV3-1 (or the pseudogene TRBV3-2) to TRBJ2-5; TRBD2 agrees at 8 bases. The germline gives CDR1 LGHDT, CDR2 YNNKEL (reference sequence). This CDR3 has 16 amino acids. J lost 0 bases, V lost 4 bases, and 7 bases had no gene match. The CDR3 spells CASSLGLAAHQETQYF. DNA for the CDR3: TGTGCCAGCAGCCTCGGACTAGCCGCGCACCAAGAGACCCAGTACTTC.

The chain carries TRBV9 and TRBJ1-5, with 11 bases that match TRBD1. This CDR3 has 14 amino acids. Germline V CDR1 and CDR2: SGDLS, YYNGEE. V dropped 7 bases and J dropped 0; count of bases not matched to a gene: 0. The CDR3 bases are TGTGCCAGCGGGACAGGGGGTAGCAATCAGCCCCAGCATTTT. Amino acids: CASGTGGSNQPQHF.

The chain couples TRBV22-1 to TRBJ2-2; the table's D gene call, TRBD1, was not cross checked with the DNA. TRBV22-1 is a pseudogene. There are 14 residues in the CDR3. CDR3 sequence reads: CPGSALDRPGELFF. DNA of the CDR3: TGTCCTGGGAGCGCTTTAGACAGGCCCGGGGAGCTGTTTTTT.

This chain links TRBV19 with TRBJ2-3, with D perhaps matching TRBD2 (6 bases). The V gene lost 8 bases and the J gene lost 5 bases, with 17 bases spanning the gap. CDR1 and CDR2 (germline): LNHDA, SQIVND (reference sequence). The CDR3 is 14 residues long. As DNA, the CDR3 is TGTGCCAGTCATGGGACTCCTCGGGGAGATACGCAGTATTTT. Amino acids: CASHGTPRGDTQYF.

The chain couples TRBV24-1 to TRBJ2-1; possibly TRBD2 for D (5 bases). Trimming cost V 3 bases and J 0 bases, with 11 bases left between them. Germline V gene sequence: CDR1 KGHDR, CDR2 SFDVKD. The CDR3 sequence is 16 residues long. The CDR3 reads CATSDPAVSSYNEQFF. CDR3 DNA: TGTGCCACCAGTGATCCAGCGGTTTCCTCCTACAATGAGCAGTTCTTC.

For the CDR3, the DNA is TGTGCCAGCAGCCAAGACGCGGGGGCGAGGAATCAGCCCCAGCATTTT. Amino acids: CASSQDAGARNQPQHF. The chain combines TRBV3-1 (or the pseudogene TRBV3-2) with TRBJ1-5, with D perhaps TRBD1 (6 bases). Trimming removed 0 bases from V and 4 bases from J, with 13 bases in between. The germline gives CDR1 LGHDT, CDR2 YNNKEL (reference sequence). The CDR3 is 16 amino acids.

This clone was seen only once. The chain combines TRBV2 with TRBJ1-5; TRBD1 matches 7 bases. CDR3 length equals 13 residues. V shed 6 bases, J shed 8 bases, and the junction held 7 bases outside the gene matches. CDR1 and CDR2 (germline): SNHLY, FYNNEI. CDR3 sequence reads: CASRFLTGEPQHF. CDR3 coding DNA: TGTGCCAGCAGATTCCTTACAGGGGAGCCCCAGCATTTT.